The entry below gives a single T cell receptor (beta chain) sequence along with its context. Before being deemed recovered, Cohort 3 donors had two negative PCRs, clearance, or symptom resolution. Germline V lookup: CDR1 SEHNR, CDR2 FQNEAQ (reference sequence). V shed 6 bases and J shed 4 bases, with 21 bases lying between them. This CDR3 contains 17 residues. This entry is derived from a study of blood T cell repertoires in COVID-19. Overall study: Researchers got acute and convalescent COVID-19 samples from the United States, Italy and Spain. Sample material is recorded as cDNA or gDNA derived from T cells, B-cell-depleted T cells, or PBMCs.

In the original processing: Estimated nucleated cell counts came from reference gene primer amplification. Produced via immunoSEQ multiplex PCR; TCRdb's table is partial and in-frame only. Clone size and V and J calls were adopted from that table, with D and trimming inferred from the DNA. The sample lists 200,000 to 250,000 clones; approximately 90% were seen once. The sample comprised PBMCs or T cells enriched from blood (not recorded which). The receptor comes from a man aged 30 to 39 who had recovered from COVID-19. The rearrangement uses TRBV7-9 and TRBJ2-2, with D possibly matching TRBD1 (5 bases). CDR3 DNA sequence: TGTGCCAGCAGGGGCCCCCCACGGCCCAGGGCCACCGGGGAGCTGTTTTTT. It codes for CASRGPPRPRATGELFF. The variable domain in full, completed from reference TRBV7-9 and TRBJ2-2, reads DTGVSQNPRHKITKRGQNVTFRCDPISEHNRLYWYRQTLGQGPEFLTYFQNEAQLEKSRLLSDRFSAERPKGSFSTLEIQRTEQGDSAMYLCASRGPPRPRATGELFFGEGSRLTVL.